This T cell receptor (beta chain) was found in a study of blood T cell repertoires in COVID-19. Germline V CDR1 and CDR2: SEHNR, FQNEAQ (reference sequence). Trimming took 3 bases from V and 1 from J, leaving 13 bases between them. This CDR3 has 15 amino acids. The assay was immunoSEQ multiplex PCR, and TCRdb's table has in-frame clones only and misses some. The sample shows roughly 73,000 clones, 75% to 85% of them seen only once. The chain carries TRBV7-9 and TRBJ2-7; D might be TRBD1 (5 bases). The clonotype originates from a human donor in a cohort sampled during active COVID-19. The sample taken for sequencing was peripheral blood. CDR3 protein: CASSLVTELSYEQYF. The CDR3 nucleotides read TGTGCCAGCAGCTTGGTGACAGAGCTTTCCTACGAGCAGTACTTC.